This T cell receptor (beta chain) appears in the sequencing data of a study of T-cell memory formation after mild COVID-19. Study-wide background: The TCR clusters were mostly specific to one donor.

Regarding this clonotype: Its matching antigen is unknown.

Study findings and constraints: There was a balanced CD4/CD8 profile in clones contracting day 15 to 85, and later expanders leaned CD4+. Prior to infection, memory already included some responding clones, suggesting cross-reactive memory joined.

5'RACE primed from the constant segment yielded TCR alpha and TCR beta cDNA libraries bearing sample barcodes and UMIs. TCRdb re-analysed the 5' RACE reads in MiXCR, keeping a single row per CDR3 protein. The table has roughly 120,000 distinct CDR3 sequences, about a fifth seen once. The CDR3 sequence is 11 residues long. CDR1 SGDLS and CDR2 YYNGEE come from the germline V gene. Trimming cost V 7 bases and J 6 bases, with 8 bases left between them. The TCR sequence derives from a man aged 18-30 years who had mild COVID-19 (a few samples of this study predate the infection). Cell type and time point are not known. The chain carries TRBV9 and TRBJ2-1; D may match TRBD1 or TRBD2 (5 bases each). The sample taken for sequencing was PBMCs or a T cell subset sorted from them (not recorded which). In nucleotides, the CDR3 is TGTGCCAGCGAGAGGGGCAATGAGCAGTTCTTC. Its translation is CASERGNEQFF.